This T cell receptor beta chain was identified in a study of blood T cell repertoires in COVID-19. Study details: Specimens from acute and convalescent COVID-19 originated in the United States, Italy and Spain. PBMCs, B-cell-depleted T cells, or T cells provided the cDNA or gDNA that made up the material.

What the recovered Cohort 3 donors had was two negative PCRs, clearance, or symptom resolution. The table came from immunoSEQ multiplex PCR; TCRdb's copy has only in-frame clones and leaves some out. The sample holds about 130,000 clones, about 80% seen once. The CDR3 is made up of 14 amino acids. Germline lookup yields CDR1 LNHDA and CDR2 SQIVND (reference sequence). The V gene end was trimmed by 10 bases and the J gene end by 9 bases; junction bases not matched to a gene: 8. The sequence was obtained from a man aged 45-65 years who had recovered from COVID-19. Sequencing was done on a sample of PBMCs or T cells enriched from blood (not recorded which). The chain uses TRBV19 and TRBJ1-6; TRBD1 aligns across 11 bases. The CDR3 sequence is CATRTGTGGSPLHF. The DNA of the CDR3 is TGTGCCACCAGAACCGGGACAGGGGGTTCACCCCTCCACTTT.